This paragraph reports one TCR beta chain. The CDR3 sequence is 14 residues long. The V gene lost 3 bases and the J gene lost 0 bases, with 8 bases spanning the gap. The germline gives CDR1 MNHEY, CDR2 SMNVEV (reference sequence). Profiled with immunoSEQ multiplex PCR; TCRdb holds only in-frame clones, not every one. This sample yields roughly 160,000 clones, of which approximately 90% are seen a single time; roughly 0.98% belongs to the top ten. The sample is drawn from a study of T cell responses to AZD1222 COVID-19 vaccine. V gene TRBV27 combines with J gene TRBJ1-1; D gene uncertain. The sequenced sample was peripheral blood, obtained 28 days after the second AZD1222 dose. The sequence derives from an adult who received the AZD1222 COVID-19 vaccine. CDR3 in amino acids: CASSFARLNTEAFF. The CDR3, as DNA: TGTGCCAGCAGTTTCGCCCGGTTGAACACTGAAGCTTTCTTT.